The rows below give T cell receptor beta chains drawn from one sample of a study of blood T cell repertoires in COVID-19. Sequencing was performed with immunoSEQ multiplex PCR; in TCRdb, only in-frame clones are kept and a portion is missing. The sample has about 270,000 clones, about 88% seen once. Sample: PBMCs or T cells enriched from blood (not recorded which). The origin of the receptors is a woman aged 45-59 years who had recovered from COVID-19. Each CDR3 is given with its conserved first and last residue. D genes are given only for firm matches. Expanded clones are given a class, and other clones once, few, many or no size at all.

clone_size j_call d_call v_call cdr3_nt cdr3_aa
- TRBJ2-1 TRBD1 TRBV27 TGTGCCAGCAGGCGGGACAGGGGGCTCAATGAGCAGTTCTTC CASRRDRGLNEQFF
few TRBJ1-5 - TRBV5-4 TGTGCCAGCAGTGCCGGGGGGGGCAATCAGCCCCAGCATTTT CASSAGGGNQPQHF
- TRBJ2-5 - TRBV27 TGTGCCAGCAGGGATATCCAGGCCCAAGAGACCCAGTACTTC CASRDIQAQETQYF
few TRBJ2-3 - TRBV9 TGTGCCAGCAGCGCCGGGGGGGACAGGGTTAGAGATACGCAGTATTTT CASSAGGDRVRDTQYF
- TRBJ1-5 - TRBV27 TGTGCCAGCAGTCCCAAACGCGGGAATCAGCCCCAGCATTTT CASSPKRGNQPQHF
once TRBJ1-6 - TRBV6-6 TGTGCCAGCGGGGAGAATAATTCACCCCTCCACTTT CASGENNSPLHF
- TRBJ2-7 TRBD2 TRBV28 TGTGCCAGCAGTTTGTTACCGGGACTAGCGGGTACCTACGAGCAGTACTTC CASSLLPGLAGTYEQYF
- TRBJ2-1 TRBD1 TRBV7-9 TGTGCCAGCAGCTTTGGGACAGGTATCTACAATGAGCAGTTCTTC CASSFGTGIYNEQFF
once TRBJ1-5 TRBD1 TRBV6-5 TGTGCCAGCAGGACAGGGGGGTCAATTCAGCCCCAGCATTTT CASRTGGSIQPQHF
- TRBJ1-4 - TRBV5-1 TGCGCCAGCAGCTTATCAGAAGCGGGTGAAAAACTGTTTTTT CASSLSEAGEKLFF
- TRBJ1-1 TRBD1 TRBV5-1 TGCGCCAGCAGCGACTTACAGGGGCGCTGGAAATCGAATGAAGCTTTCTTT CASSDLQGRWKSNEAFF
- TRBJ2-3 TRBD2 TRBV7-6 TGTGCCAGCAGCTTAGGGGCGGGAGCCGATACGCAGTATTTT CASSLGAGADTQYF
few TRBJ2-7 - TRBV5-6 TGTGCCAGCAGCCAGCCCCCCGGAGGAAACTACGAGCAGTACTTC CASSQPPGGNYEQYF
- TRBJ2-7 - TRBV6-6 TGTGCCAGCAGTTACGACAGTTACTACGAGCAGTACTTC CASSYDSYYEQYF
- TRBJ2-2 TRBD2 TRBV3-1/TRBV3-2 TGTGCCAGCAGCCCCCGGACTAGCGGGAGGTTCGACACCGGGGAGCTGTTTTTT CASSPRTSGRFDTGELFF
few TRBJ1-2 - TRBV4-3 TGCGCCAGCAGCCAAGATCTTGGAGAAGGCTCTGGCTACACCTTC CASSQDLGEGSGYTF
- TRBJ2-3 TRBD2 TRBV2 TGTGCCAGCAGCGATGACGGGAGGGTGTCAGATACGCAGTATTTT CASSDDGRVSDTQYF
- TRBJ1-2 - TRBV11-2 TGTGCCAGCAGCTCAATTGCGGGATCGAGTGGCTACACCTTC CASSSIAGSSGYTF
- TRBJ2-2 - TRBV7-3 TGTGCCAGCAGCCCAGGACAGAACACCGGGGAGCTGTTTTTT CASSPGQNTGELFF
- TRBJ1-2 TRBD1 TRBV7-2 TGTGCCAGCAGCCCTCCGGGACAGACTAACTATGGCTACACCTTC CASSPPGQTNYGYTF
- TRBJ1-3 - TRBV24-1 TGTGCCACCCCGAGGGCTCCACCTGGAAACACCATATATTTT CATPRAPPGNTIYF
- TRBJ1-3 TRBD1 TRBV18 TGTGCCAGCTCACTAAACCGGCAGGGGGCTTCTGGAAACACCATATATTTT CASSLNRQGASGNTIYF
- TRBJ2-2 TRBD1 TRBV5-6 TGTGCCAGCAGTCAAGCCGGGACAGGACGGGTTACCGGGGAGCTGTTTTTT CASSQAGTGRVTGELFF
- TRBJ1-6 - TRBV7-9 TGTGCCAGCAGCCGAATTAGCGGGCCCCTCCACTTT CASSRISGPLHF
once TRBJ1-4 TRBD1 TRBV6-5 TGTGCCAGCAGTTACGGATCAGGGGGCGCGACTGAAAAACTGTTTTTT CASSYGSGGATEKLFF
- TRBJ1-2 - TRBV29-1 TGCAGCGTCGTTGGTTCGACTGCAGATAACTATGGCTACACCTTC CSVVGSTADNYGYTF
- TRBJ2-3 TRBD2 TRBV7-9 TGTGCCAGCAGCTTAGCTTTAACTAGCGGGGAGGTCGGAGATACGCAGTATTTT CASSLALTSGEVGDTQYF
- TRBJ2-2 TRBD2 TRBV4-3 TGCGCCAGCAGTCGGGTGCGGCGGGAGGGAGGCACCGGGGAGCTGTTTTTT CASSRVRREGGTGELFF
- TRBJ2-3 TRBD1 TRBV24-1 TGTGCCACCGGACAGGGGAAGAGTGATACGCAGTATTTT CATGQGKSDTQYF
once TRBJ1-1 TRBD1 TRBV4-1 TGCGCCAGCAGCCAAGATGGCTCAGGGGGCACTGAAGCTTTCTTT CASSQDGSGGTEAFF
- TRBJ2-3 TRBD1 TRBV5-4 TGTGCCAGCAGCTGGAACAGGGGCACGGGAACAGATACGCAGTATTTT CASSWNRGTGTDTQYF
- TRBJ2-1 TRBD1 TRBV7-2 TGTGCCAGCAGCCGGGACAGGGGAAGCAATGAGCAGTTCTTC CASSRDRGSNEQFF
- TRBJ2-1 TRBD1 TRBV14 TGTGCCAGCAGCCAAAACAGGGGCACCTACAATGAGCAGTTCTTC CASSQNRGTYNEQFF
- TRBJ1-6 TRBD1 TRBV9 TGTGCCAGCAGCCCGGGACAGACCTATTCACCCCTCCACTTT CASSPGQTYSPLHF
once TRBJ1-2 TRBD1 TRBV28 TGTGCCAGCAGTTCTGGGACAGATTATGGCTACACCTTC CASSSGTDYGYTF
- TRBJ2-1 - TRBV10-2 TGCGCCAGCAGTGAAACTCGAAATTCCTACAATGAGCAGTTCTTC CASSETRNSYNEQFF
- TRBJ2-5 - TRBV7-2 TGTGCCAGCAGCTTAGCGAGTAGCGGAAATCAAGAGACCCAGTACTTC CASSLASSGNQETQYF
- TRBJ1-5 TRBD1 TRBV18 TGTGCCAGCTCACCCCAACGGACAGGTCGCGATCAGCCCCAGCATTTT CASSPQRTGRDQPQHF